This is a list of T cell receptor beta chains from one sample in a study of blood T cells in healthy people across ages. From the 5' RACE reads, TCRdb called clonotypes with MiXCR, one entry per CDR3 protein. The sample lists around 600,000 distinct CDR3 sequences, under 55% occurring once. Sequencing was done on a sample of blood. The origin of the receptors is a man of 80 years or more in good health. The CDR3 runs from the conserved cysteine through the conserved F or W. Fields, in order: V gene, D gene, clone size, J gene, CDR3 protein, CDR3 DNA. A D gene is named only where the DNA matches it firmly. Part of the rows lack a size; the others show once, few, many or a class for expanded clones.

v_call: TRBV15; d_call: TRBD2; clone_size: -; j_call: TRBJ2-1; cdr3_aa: CATSRGFGGRAGEQFF; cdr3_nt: TGTGCCACCAGCAGAGGGTTCGGCGGGAGGGCCGGTGAGCAGTTCTTC
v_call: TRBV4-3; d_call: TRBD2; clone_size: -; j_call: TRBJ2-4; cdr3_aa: CASSQDRGGRGAKNIQYF; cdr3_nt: TGCGCCAGCAGCCAAGATAGGGGCGGGAGGGGGGCCAAAAACATTCAGTACTTC
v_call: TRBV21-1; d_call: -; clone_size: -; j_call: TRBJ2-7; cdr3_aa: CASSLPPQGKYEQYF; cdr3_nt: TGTGCCAGCAGCCTTCCTCCACAGGGGAAGTACGAGCAGTACTTC
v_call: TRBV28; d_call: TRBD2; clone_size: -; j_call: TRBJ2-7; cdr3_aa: CASSGLAAYQGEQYF; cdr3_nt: TGTGCCAGCAGTGGACTAGCGGCATATCAAGGCGAGCAGTACTTC
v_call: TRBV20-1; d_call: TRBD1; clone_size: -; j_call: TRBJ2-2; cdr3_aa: CSARAGTGGRNGELFF; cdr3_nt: TGCAGTGCTAGGGCCGGGACAGGGGGCAGGAACGGGGAGCTGTTTTTT
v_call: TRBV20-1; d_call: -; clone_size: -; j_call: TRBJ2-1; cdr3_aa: CSAASFSESSYNEQFF; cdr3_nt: TGCAGCGCCGCTAGCTTTAGCGAAAGCTCCTACAATGAGCAGTTCTTC
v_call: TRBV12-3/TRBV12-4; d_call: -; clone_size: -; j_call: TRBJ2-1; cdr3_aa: CASRAQETQFF; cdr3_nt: TGTGCCAGCAGGGCGCAAGAGACCCAGTTCTTC
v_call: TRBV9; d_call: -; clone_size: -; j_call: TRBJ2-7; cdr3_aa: CASSVGPGNAVEQYF; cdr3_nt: TGTGCCAGCAGCGTAGGTCCAGGAAATGCAGTTGAGCAGTACTTC
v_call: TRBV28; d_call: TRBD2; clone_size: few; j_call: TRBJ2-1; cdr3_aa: CASRPSGRAYNEQFF; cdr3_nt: TGTGCCAGCAGACCGAGCGGGAGGGCCTACAATGAGCAGTTCTTC
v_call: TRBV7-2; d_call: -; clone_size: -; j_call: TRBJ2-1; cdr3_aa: CASRRGAFNEQFF; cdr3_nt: TGTGCCAGCAGACGGGGGGCTTTTAATGAGCAGTTCTTC
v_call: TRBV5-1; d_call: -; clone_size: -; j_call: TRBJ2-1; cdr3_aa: CVSSFGGGKYNEQFF; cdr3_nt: TGCGTCAGCAGCTTCGGGGGCGGTAAATACAATGAGCAGTTCTTC
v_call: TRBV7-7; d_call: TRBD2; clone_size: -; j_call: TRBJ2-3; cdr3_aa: CASSPGLVHTDTQYF; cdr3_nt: TGTGCTAGCAGTCCCGGACTAGTCCACACAGATACGCAGTATTTT
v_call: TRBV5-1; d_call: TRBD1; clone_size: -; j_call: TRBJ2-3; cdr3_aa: CASSLGDRGGDTQYF; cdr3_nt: TGCGCCAGCAGCTTGGGGGACAGGGGTGGAGATACGCAGTATTTT
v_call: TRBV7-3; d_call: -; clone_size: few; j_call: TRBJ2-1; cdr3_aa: CASSLSPDNEQFF; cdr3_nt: TGTGCCAGCAGCCTCAGCCCGGACAATGAGCAGTTCTTC
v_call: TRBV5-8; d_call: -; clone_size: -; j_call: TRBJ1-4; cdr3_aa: CASSWDKGEKLFF; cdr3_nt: TGTGCCAGCAGCTGGGACAAAGGTGAAAAACTGTTTTTT
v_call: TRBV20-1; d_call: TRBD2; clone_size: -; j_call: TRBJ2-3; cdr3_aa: CSARLAKQGNLAGDTQYF; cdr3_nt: TGCAGTGCTAGACTAGCCAAACAGGGCAACCTAGCGGGTGATACGCAGTATTTT